This T cell receptor beta chain was captured by sequencing in a study of blood T cells in healthy people across ages. The V gene's germline CDR1 is KGHDR and CDR2 SFDVKD. This CDR3 contains 14 residues. V lost 7 bases to trimming and J lost 5 bases, with 16 bases between them. It was with a sample-barcoded 5' primer and a J-beta primer mix that a second PCR of roughly 7 to 12 cycles was run. Every cDNA molecule bore a tag from a template-switch adaptor containing 12 random nucleotides. Per sample, CDR3-containing paired-end reads numbered at least 2.5 million. MiXCR, applied by TCRdb to the 5' RACE reads, yields one record per CDR3 protein. In the table there are about 640,000 distinct CDR3 sequences, under 65% of which are singletons.

This TCR derives from a man aged 60-69 years in good health. The V call is TRBV24-1, the J call TRBJ2-5; D possibly matches TRBD1 or TRBD2 (5 bases each). Sequenced material: blood. CDR3 protein: CATSRGGADETQYF. As DNA, the CDR3 is TGTGCCACCAGCCGGGGTGGGGCTGATGAGACCCAGTACTTC.